The following is a T cell receptor beta chain sequence with its context. This clone came up once. Its specific antigen is unknown. Base-call qualities are not available, and no considerably larger clone is one nucleotide away. V ends up 1 base short and J 6 bases short, with an unmatched junction base count of 9. CDR1 and CDR2, per the germline V gene (reference sequence), are SGHKS and YYEKEE. The CDR3 goes from the cysteine to the phenylalanine over 15 residues. The sequence is cut down to CDR3 DNA, 45 bases in frame from base 1. Each collaborating institution followed its own protocols to collect whole blood in K2EDTA tubes. For TCRbeta analysis, collaborator samples were shipped as frozen whole blood, as isolated PBMCs, or as DNA extracted from either sample type. The sample comes from a study of blood T cell repertoires in COVID-19 (TCRdb year 2020). As for the study more broadly: The collaborator samples originated in the United States, Italy and Spain and spanned the acute and convalescent phases of COVID-19. The prospective study material was composed of cDNA or gDNA derived from T cells, B-cell-depleted T cells, or PBMCs. The dataset comprised deeply sampled blood TCRbeta repertoires from subjects exposed to, actively infected with, or recovered from COVID-19. The repertoires were released in a freely available public database intended as a resource for research on the immune response to SARS-CoV-2. Samples came from the ongoing ImmuneRACE study (first 160 participants) plus 1,254 subjects from 6 global collaborators. Nearly every sample came with metadata listing a de-identified subject ID, COVID-19 status, age in years and sex. Where available, HLA class I and class II types were taken from metadata supplied by the sample provider and were not determined by assay-based typing. What the authors observed across the whole study: How much clinical and demographic metadata was included differed by source and by participant, and the metadata was provided uncurated.

TCRbeta CDR3 regions were amplified from genomic DNA using the immunoSEQ Assay, a bias-controlled multiplex PCR. As for how the authors treated the data: The number of nucleated cells in each sample was estimated from the amplification of reference gene primers within the assay. To quantify the absolute abundance of each unique TCRbeta CDR3 rearrangement, sequence reads were collapsed and filtered. For each sample, productive Simpson clonality was calculated as the square root of Simpson's diversity index across productive rearrangements. What TCRdb holds here is the immuneACCESS table cut down to in-frame rearrangements. Part of the clones is not present; checked against another copy, under half of the missing clones reflect an unresolved V gene, and the others are unexplained. V and J calls plus clone size are reproduced from that table; the DNA served to infer D and trimming. In this sample the table shows 85,000 to 130,000 clones, roughly four fifths of which occur a single time. The biggest ten clones account for approximately 3.5% of the sample.

Sequencing was carried out using peripheral blood. This sequence was found in an elderly woman with active or convalescent COVID-19. Here the chain combines TRBV5-5 and TRBJ2-7, with 8 central nucleotides matching TRBD1. The CDR3 protein sequence reads: CASSLPGQGIAEQYF. The sequence in DNA is TGTGCCAGCAGCTTGCCAGGACAGGGTATCGCCGAGCAGTACTTC.